The sequence of this T cell receptor (beta chain) was determined in a study of shared T cell receptors in the human thymus. The table came from immunoSEQ multiplex PCR; TCRdb's copy has only in-frame clones and leaves some out. The data contain more than 550,000 clones, more than 70% of them singletons. Germline V gene lookup returns CDR1 MNHEY and CDR2 SMNVEV (reference sequence). V lost 6 bases to trimming and J lost 2 bases, with 18 bases between them. There are 16 residues in the CDR3. These data were likewise used in another study, on human thymus T cells. From that study: Repertoires sampled from thymus and blood appeared biased in V and J gene usage. Unrelated individuals reportedly shared highly overlapping thymic TCR repertoires.

The receptor comes from a boy under two years old with a congenital heart defect. V and J are TRBV27 and TRBJ2-3; tentatively, D is TRBD1 (6 bases). The sequencing input was thymocytes. This chain's CDR3 is CASSCPGPGDTDTQYF. Here the CDR3 DNA reads TGTGCCAGCAGCTGCCCGGGACCAGGGGACACAGATACGCAGTATTTT.